This T cell receptor (beta chain) was sequenced in a study of cytomegalovirus exposure and HLA in healthy donors. There are 15 residues in the CDR3. Germline lookup yields CDR1 MNHEY and CDR2 SVGAGI. Trimming at V came to 3 bases and at J to 4 bases, leaving 6 bases not matched to a gene. PCR involved 60 Vbeta and 13 Jbeta primers. Some clones are missing from TCRdb's copy, which holds only in-frame ones; the method was immunoSEQ multiplex PCR. The sample lists about 98,000 clones, roughly three quarters occurring once. The TCR was taken from a man aged 40-49 years in good health and CMV-seronegative. The rearrangement joins TRBV6-5 to TRBJ1-5, with 7 bases fitting TRBD1. The specimen sequenced was PBMCs. The CDR3 spells CASSYGTASNQPQHF. CDR3 bases: TGTGCCAGCAGTTATGGGACAGCCAGTAATCAGCCCCAGCATTTT.